This T cell receptor (beta chain) was sequenced in a study of T cell responses to AZD1222 COVID-19 vaccine. The CDR3 runs to 14 residues. Per the germline V gene, CDR1 is SGHTA and CDR2 is FQGNSA. V was pared by 1 base and J by 7 bases, with 13 bases between. Assay used: immunoSEQ multiplex PCR; TCRdb lists only in-frame clones, some missing. The profile shows more than 110,000 clones, around 91% of them singletons. This clonotype was sampled from an adult in good health. The V and J genes are TRBV7-2 and TRBJ1-2; D unresolved. The sequences come from peripheral blood, collected on day 0 of AZD1222 vaccination. The CDR3, as DNA: TGTGCCAGCAGCTTAGACGGGAGGCGGAGTGGCTACACCTTC. This sequence encodes CASSLDGRRSGYTF.